These 22 T cell receptor beta chains were all obtained from the same sample, sequenced in a study of a mutant IDH1 vaccine in newly diagnosed glioma. The antigens of these receptors remain unknown. Time point denoted: week 5, during vaccination. A single vaccine dose contained 300 ug of mutant IDH1 20-mer peptide, and topical imiquimod was used with it. Assay: immunoSEQ multiplex PCR; the TCRdb copy retains only in-frame clones and omits some. The table records approximately 11,000 clones, more than 75% of them present only once. Sequencing used PBMCs, obtained from a glioma patient whose treatment included an IDH1 peptide vaccine. All receptors derive from a woman aged 35 to 49 with glioma. Some clones in this sample may be carry-over from other donors' samples.

CDR3 in DNA: TGTGCCAGCAGTGAATGGGATAACTATGGCTACACCTTC. This codes for CASSEWDNYGYTF. This chain uses TRBV2 with TRBJ1-2; D is unclear. The V end was cut by 2 bases, the J end by 1 base, with 5 bases between. Germline-derived CDR1 and CDR2 are SNHLY and FYNNEI. The CDR3 extends over 13 amino acids.

In the case of this clone: Sequence at one end of the junction differs from germline and may be a read error. The chain links TRBV7-7 to TRBJ1-3; D is perhaps TRBD1 (6 bases). This CDR3 has 17 residues. Germline CDR1 is SSHAT and CDR2 is FNYEAQ (reference sequence). The CDR3 loop is CASSKFPPGEFRNTIYF. CDR3 bases: TGTGCTAGCAGCAAATTCCCTCCAGGGGAGTTTAGGAACACCATATATTTT.

This chain uses TRBV7-2 with TRBJ2-3, with TRBD2 identical over 15 bases. V was pared by 5 bases and J by 0 bases, with 9 bases of the junction left unmatched. Germline values: CDR1 SGHTA, CDR2 FQGNSA. The CDR3 is 19 amino acids. CDR3 DNA: TGTGCCAGCAGCCCAACCCCCGGACTAGCGGGGGGGAGCACAGATACGCAGTATTTT. Translating it yields CASSPTPGLAGGSTDTQYF.

The V and J genes are TRBV4-1 and TRBJ2-5; D may match TRBD1 or TRBD2 (6 bases each). V lost 4 bases to trimming and J lost 5 bases, with 14 bases between them. The CDR3 totals 14 residues. CDR1 is MGHRA, CDR2 YSYEKL, per germline. In nucleotides, the CDR3 is TGCGCCAGCAGCCTTTCAGGGGCGGGGGAGACCCAGTACTTC. Protein sequence: CASSLSGAGETQYF.

This clone was observed a single time. The chain joins TRBV25-1 to TRBJ2-1; D may be TRBD2 (7 bases). The V gene's germline CDR1 is MGHDK and CDR2 SYGVNS. The CDR3 covers 15 residues. V shed 3 bases and J shed 4 bases, with 13 bases lying between them. CDR3 coding DNA: TGTGCCAGCAGTGAGCGGGGGCCCTGGTACAATGAGCAGTTCTTC. This sequence encodes CASSERGPWYNEQFF.

This clone has just one count. The CDR3 loop reads CASSLVVTGQRNGYTF. In DNA form, the CDR3 reads TGTGCCAGCAGCTTGGTGGTAACTGGACAGCGGAATGGCTACACCTTC. The genes are TRBV5-8 and TRBJ1-2, with D perhaps matching TRBD1 (6 bases). The germline V gene has CDR1 SGHTS and CDR2 YDEGEE. V lost 0 bases, J lost 6 bases, and 18 bases lay in between. This CDR3 contains 16 residues.

This clone came up once. The chain is built from TRBV6-1 and TRBJ1-3; D is ambiguous. V lost 5 bases to trimming and J lost 4 bases, with 3 bases between them. This CDR3 has 11 residues. Germline V CDR1 and CDR2: MNHNS, SASEGT. The CDR3 loop reads CASSTGNTIYF. CDR3 bases: TGTGCCAGCAGTACGGGAAACACCATATATTTT.

CDR3 region: CASSHRQGYTGELFF. For the CDR3, the DNA is TGTGCCAGCAGCCATCGACAGGGTTACACCGGGGAGCTGTTTTTT. The chain has TRBV5-8 and TRBJ2-2; 7 bases map to TRBD1. From germline, CDR1 is SGHTS and CDR2 YDEGEE. V lost 4 bases, J lost 3 bases, and 6 bases stayed unmatched. The CDR3 totals 15 residues.

This clone has just one count. V and J are TRBV6-4 and TRBJ1-1; D remains ambiguous. The V end was cut by 3 bases, the J end by 1 base, with 6 bases between. CDR3 size: 13 residues. Germline V gives CDR1 MRHNA, CDR2 SNTAGT. The CDR3 here is CASSEGSNTEAFF. Written as DNA, the CDR3 is TGTGCCAGCAGTGAAGGATCGAACACTGAAGCTTTCTTT.

The chain employs TRBV28 and TRBJ2-7; no definite D call. This CDR3 comprises 13 residues. V lost 4 bases and J 2 bases, leaving 9 bases between the germline ends. The germline V gene has CDR1 MDHEN and CDR2 SYDVKM. Written as DNA, the CDR3 is TGTGCCAGCAGTTCCGCCCCTCCCTACGAGCAGTACTTC. This encodes CASSSAPPYEQYF.

The chain recombines TRBV2 with TRBJ1-3, with a tentative D call TRBD1 (5 bases). This CDR3 is 15 amino acids long. From germline, CDR1 is SNHLY and CDR2 FYNNEI. V was clipped by 5 bases and J by 0 bases, with 11 bases between them. CDR3 protein: CASSSDSLSGNTIYF. The CDR3 nucleotides are TGTGCCAGCAGTTCCGACAGCCTCTCTGGAAACACCATATATTTT.

In DNA form, the CDR3 reads TGTGCCAGCAGCCCGGGCGGGGTGCTGAACACTGAAGCTTTCTTT. Its protein is CASSPGGVLNTEAFF. The gene calls are TRBV7-9 and TRBJ1-1; D call uncertain. The CDR3 is made up of 15 amino acids. V was trimmed by 5 bases and J by 0 bases, leaving 13 bases between them. CDR1 is SEHNR, CDR2 FQNEAQ, per germline (reference sequence).

V usage is TRBV7-2 and J usage is TRBJ1-2, with 7 bases matching TRBD1. This CDR3 comprises 13 residues. Germline CDR1 and CDR2: SGHTA and FQGNSA. The junction had 5 bases not matched to a gene; V was cut back by 6 bases and J by 4 bases. This CDR3 is CASRGTGVYGYTF. DNA of the CDR3: TGTGCCAGCAGAGGTACAGGGGTCTATGGCTACACCTTC.

J is TRBJ1-2 and V is TRBV21-1. TRBV21-1 is designated a pseudogene. The CDR3 is made up of 14 amino acids. The CDR3 DNA sequence: TGTGCCAGCAGCAAAGGAGCCAGAAACTATGGCTACACCTTC. The encoded protein is CASSKGARNYGYTF.

The V and J genes are TRBV11-2 and TRBJ2-1; 10 nucleotides agree with TRBD2. V lost 7 bases and J lost 7; bases outside the gene matches: 4. Germline V gene data show CDR1 as SGHAT and CDR2 as FQNNGV. The CDR3 has 13 amino acids. CDR3 loop: CASIRAGGNEQFF. The CDR3 coding sequence is TGTGCCAGCATCCGAGCGGGAGGGAATGAGCAGTTCTTC. Supplemented by reference TRBV11-2 and TRBJ2-1, the full variable domain reads EAGVAQSPRYKIIEKRQSVAFWCNPISGHATLYWYQQILGQGPKLLIQFQNNGVVDDSQLPKDRFSAERLKGVDSTLKIQPAKLEDSAVYLCASIRAGGNEQFFGPGTRLTVL.

This clone occurred once. The chain carries TRBV5-1 and TRBJ2-3, with 12 bases that match TRBD2. The CDR3 runs 16 residues. The V segment lost 6 bases and the J segment 0 bases; nucleotides outside the gene matches: 5. The germline V gene has CDR1 SGHRS and CDR2 YFSETQ. DNA for the CDR3: TGCGCCAGCACGACTAGCGGGAGTTTTAGCACAGATACGCAGTATTTT. This gives the protein CASTTSGSFSTDTQYF.

CDR3 bases: TGTGCCAGCAGCCCCAAACCGGGACCTGAGGATGAGCAGTTCTTC. Translating gives CASSPKPGPEDEQFF. V and J are TRBV4-2 and TRBJ2-1, with D perhaps TRBD1 or TRBD2 (5 bases each). This CDR3 contains 15 residues. The V gene lost 4 bases and the J gene lost 8 bases, with 18 bases spanning the gap. CDR1 LGHNA and CDR2 YNFKEQ come from the germline V gene.

This clone was observed once. This chain uses TRBV11-3 with TRBJ2-1; TRBD2 aligns across 14 bases. Germline loops: CDR1 SGHNT, CDR2 YENEEA. V dropped 5 bases and J dropped 12; count of bases not matched to a gene: 12. CDR3 length equals 16 residues. DNA for the CDR3: TGTGCCAGCAGCCCCGGACTAGCGGGGGGTGTCGAGTTGCAGTTCTTC. Translated, it gives CASSPGLAGGVELQFF.

The chain has TRBV10-3 and TRBJ2-7, with 9 bases aligning to TRBD1. The CDR3 runs 15 residues. Germline lookup yields CDR1 ENHRY and CDR2 SYGVKD. Trimming took 10 bases from V and 4 from J; bases not matched to a gene: 14. CDR3 region: CANPLEGTGFYEQYF. DNA of the CDR3: TGTGCCAACCCATTAGAGGGGACAGGGTTTTACGAGCAGTACTTC.

V is TRBV7-9 and J is TRBJ2-3, with TRBD2 as a possible D gene (6 bases). The V end was cut by 5 bases, the J end by 1 base, with 16 bases between. CDR1 is SEHNR and CDR2 is FQNEAQ in the germline V gene (reference sequence). The CDR3 totals 16 residues. The CDR3 DNA is TGTGCCAGCAGCCCCGTTACTAGCCGCGGCACAGATACGCAGTATTTT. Translated: CASSPVTSRGTDTQYF.

The gene calls are TRBV4-1 and TRBJ1-4; D is perhaps TRBD1 (5 bases). V lost 1 base, J lost 10 bases, and 10 bases lay in between. Germline lookup yields CDR1 MGHRA and CDR2 YSYEKL. The CDR3 extends over 13 amino acids. CDR3 nucleotide sequence: TGCGCCAGCAGCCAAGGGGGGTCGGGAAAACTGTTTTTT. The encoded protein is CASSQGGSGKLFF.

CDR3 amino acids: CASSRAGLPGYTF. CDR3 nucleotides: TGTGCCAGCAGCCGCGCCGGACTCCCGGGCTACACCTTC. The chain combines TRBV2 with TRBJ1-2, with D uncertain. CDR3 length equals 13 residues. V dropped 6 bases and J dropped 8 bases, with 16 bases sitting between them. Germline V gives CDR1 SNHLY, CDR2 FYNNEI.